These 3 T cell receptor beta chains were all obtained from the same sample, sequenced in a study of CD8+ T cells in alopecia areata. Extraction of RNA preceded its reverse transcription into cDNA, which served as the sequencing template. Libraries were prepared by immunoSEQ multiplex PCR; TCRdb keeps only in-frame clonotypes and omits some of them. The profile shows under 300,000 clones, 60% of them singletons. Treatment specified: oral pan-JAK inhibitor, 5-10 mg twice daily. Here the sequenced sample was CD4+ T cells sorted from blood, taken at approximately week 52, from a patient treated with tofacitinib. All receptors derive from a human donor with alopecia areata.

The chain couples TRBV15 to TRBJ2-7; 7 bases map to TRBD1. V lost 1 base to trimming and J lost 0 bases; unmatched junction nucleotides: 3. Germline V CDR1 and CDR2: LNHNV, YYDKDF (reference sequence). The CDR3 has 15 amino acids. CDR3: CATSRGQGSSYEQYF. The DNA for the CDR3 is TGTGCCACCAGCAGAGGACAGGGAAGCTCCTACGAGCAGTACTTC.

The chain couples TRBV5-4 to TRBJ1-1, with 8 bases identical to TRBD1. The CDR3 totals 15 residues. V trimming: 3 bases; J trimming: 1 base; junction bases outside the gene matches: 5. Germline lookup yields CDR1 SGHNT and CDR2 YYREEE (reference sequence). CDR3 in amino acids: CASSSGGAGNTEAFF. DNA for the CDR3: TGTGCCAGCAGCTCAGGGGGCGCTGGGAACACTGAAGCTTTCTTT.

V gene TRBV30 combines with J gene TRBJ1-6, with 9 bases that match TRBD1. There are 13 residues in the CDR3. Germline V gene lookup returns CDR1 GTSNPN and CDR2 SVGIG (reference sequence). The junction had 2 bases not matched to a gene; V was cut back by 4 bases and J by 7 bases. DNA for the CDR3: TGTGCCTGGACTGGACAGGGGAATTCACCCCTCCACTTT. It yields the protein CAWTGQGNSPLHF. The entire variable domain, with the rest obtained from reference TRBV30 and TRBJ1-6, is as follows: SQTIHQWPATLVQPVGSPLSLECTVEGTSNPNLYWYRQAAGRGLQLLFYSVGIGQISSEVPQNLSASRPQDRQFILSSKKLLLSDSGFYLCAWTGQGNSPLHFGNGTRLTVT.